What follows are 22 T cell receptor beta chains derived from one specimen sequenced in a study of T cells after yellow fever vaccination. From the 5' RACE reads, TCRdb called clonotypes with MiXCR, one entry per CDR3 protein. The sample has 85,000 to 100,000 distinct CDR3 sequences; 5.8% are singletons. The sample here was CD8+ T cells sorted from PBMCs, taken 10 days after the yellow fever booster vaccination. The receptors derive from a man aged 18 to 35 who received the YFV17D yellow fever vaccine.

V usage is TRBV7-9 and J usage is TRBJ2-7; D is ambiguous. This CDR3 has 14 amino acids. Germline CDR1 reads SEHNR; CDR2 reads FQNEAQ (reference sequence). V shed 1 base and J shed 4 bases, with 11 bases lying between them. CDR3: CASSLGDAAYEQYV. The CDR3 DNA follows: TGTGCCAGCAGCTTAGGTGATGCAGCTTACGAGCAGTACGTC.

This clonotype was detected only a few times. V gene TRBV27 combines with J gene TRBJ2-1; 14 bases line up with TRBD2. The V gene's germline CDR1 is MNHEY and CDR2 SMNVEV (reference sequence). V shed 6 bases and J 0 bases; nucleotides not matched to a gene: 10. The CDR3 extends over 19 amino acids. The CDR3 nucleotides are TGTGCCAGCAGGTTGGGAGGACTAGCGGGGGGTAGCTCCTACAATGAGCAGTTCTTC. Residues: CASRLGGLAGGSSYNEQFF.

This clonotype was observed a few times. This sequence joins TRBV6-5 and TRBJ1-5; D not resolved. This CDR3 is 14 amino acids long. Germline V gene sequence: CDR1 MNHEY, CDR2 SVGAGI. V dropped 5 bases and J dropped 1 base, with 9 bases sitting between them. In DNA form, the CDR3 reads TGTGCCAGCAGTCCCGGCAGGAGCAATCAGCCCCAGCATTTT. Translating gives CASSPGRSNQPQHF.

This clonotype was detected only a few times. The rearrangement uses TRBV18 and TRBJ2-1; 7 positions match TRBD1. CDR1 is KGHSH and CDR2 is LQKENI in the germline V gene. The CDR3 contains 15 residues. Losses at the gene ends were 1 base for V and 8 bases for J; bases not matched to a gene: 8. The CDR3 nucleotides are TGTGCCAGCTCACCACGGGACAGCCGGCCAGATGAGCAGTTCTTC. Its protein product is CASSPRDSRPDEQFF.

This chain connects TRBV19 to TRBJ1-2, with TRBD1 matching over 7 bases. CDR3 length: 15 residues. Germline V gene sequence: CDR1 LNHDA, CDR2 SQIVND (reference sequence). V was pared by 5 bases and J by 5 bases, with 11 bases of the junction left unmatched. The CDR3 here is CASSPHRQGGYGYTF. The CDR3 coding sequence is TGTGCCAGTAGTCCCCACCGACAGGGAGGATATGGCTACACCTTC.

This clonotype was detected ten times or more. The chain carries TRBV4-3 and TRBJ2-7; TRBD1 is a possible D gene (5 bases). CDR1 and CDR2 (germline): LGHNA, YSLEER. The CDR3 is made up of 15 amino acids. V shed 0 bases and J shed 2 bases, with 11 bases lying between them. The CDR3 spells CASSQEEQETYEQYF. The CDR3, as DNA: TGCGCCAGCAGCCAAGAAGAACAGGAAACCTACGAGCAGTACTTC.

This clonotype has more than one count but fewer than ten. The chain joins TRBV5-4 to TRBJ1-2, with D hard to call. The ends were cut back, 1 base at V and 8 bases at J, with 6 bases in the middle. The CDR3 runs 11 residues. CDR1 SGHNT and CDR2 YYREEE come from the germline V gene (reference sequence). CDR3 loop: CASSLLGGYTF. The DNA for the CDR3 is TGTGCCAGCAGCTTGCTGGGGGGCTACACCTTC. Using reference TRBV5-4 and TRBJ1-2 for the parts outside the CDR3, the full variable domain is ETGVTQSPTHLIKTRGQQVTLRCSSQSGHNTVSWYQQALGQGPQFIFQYYREEENGRGNFPPRFSGLQFPNYSSELNVNALELDDSALYLCASSLLGGYTFGSGTRLTVV.

Of note for this clonotype: A read error may account for a junction end that differs from germline. The V and J genes are TRBV29-1 and TRBJ1-1, with D unresolved. Per germline, CDR1 SQVTM and CDR2 ANQGSEA. This CDR3 spans 9 amino acids. The CDR3 DNA reads TGCAGTACCGGAGGGATAGCAGTCTTT. Its translation is CSTGGIAVF.

This clonotype has more than one count but fewer than ten. The J gene is TRBJ2-2, the V gene TRBV4-3, with TRBD1 identical over 7 bases. The junction had 2 bases not matched to a gene; V was cut back by 2 bases and J by 5 bases. Germline V CDR1 and CDR2: LGHNA, YSLEER. The CDR3 has 14 residues. The CDR3 coding sequence is TGCGCCAGCAGCCAATTGACAGGGACCGGGGAGCTGTTTTTT. This encodes CASSQLTGTGELFF.

This clonotype was counted many times. The CDR3 region has the DNA TGCAGCGTTGAAGGACAGCCTTTCTCCTACGAGCAGTACTTC. It is translated as CSVEGQPFSYEQYF. The V call is TRBV29-1, the J call TRBJ2-7; D perhaps matches TRBD1 (5 bases). Deletions cut 1 base from V and 0 bases from J, with 10 bases between. Germline V gene sequence: CDR1 SQVTM, CDR2 ANQGSEA. The CDR3 is 14 amino acids.

This clonotype was seen more than once but under ten times. The rearrangement joins TRBV15 to TRBJ1-4; D not certain. Germline V gives CDR1 LNHNV, CDR2 YYDKDF (reference sequence). V lost 0 bases to trimming and J lost 8 bases, with 10 bases between them. This CDR3 comprises 14 residues. The CDR3 loop is CATSRDSPGEKLFF. DNA of the CDR3: TGTGCCACCAGCAGAGATTCCCCCGGGGAAAAACTGTTTTTT. The full variable domain, its missing parts supplied by reference TRBV15 and TRBJ1-4, is DAMVIQNPRYQVTQFGKPVTLSCSQTLNHNVMYWYQQKSSQAPKLLFHYYDKDFNNEADTPDNFQSRRPNTSFCFLDIRSPGLGDTAMYLCATSRDSPGEKLFFGSGTQLSVL.

Only a few counts were recorded for this clonotype. The genes are TRBV28 and TRBJ2-2; 8 bases are shared with TRBD1. J lost 6 bases, V lost 6 bases, and 15 bases had no gene match. The CDR3 is made up of 17 amino acids. Germline loops: CDR1 MDHEN, CDR2 SYDVKM. CDR3 bases: TGTGCCAGCAGCATGCAGGGGGCCCCCCTTCGTTCCGGGGAGCTGTTTTTT. Its protein product is CASSMQGAPLRSGELFF.

V gene TRBV4-3 combines with J gene TRBJ1-6; D may be TRBD1 (5 bases). Looked up from germline, CDR1 is LGHNA and CDR2 is YSLEER. V shed 0 bases and J shed 0 bases, with 18 bases lying between them. There are 20 residues in the CDR3. The CDR3 nucleotides are TGCGCCAGCAGCCAAGATCCTTTAACAGGCCTTAGCTCCTATAATTCACCCCTCCACTTT. Amino acid sequence: CASSQDPLTGLSSYNSPLHF.

The V gene is TRBV3-1, the J gene TRBJ2-2; TRBD1 agrees at 10 bases. V shed 3 bases and J 7 bases; nucleotides not matched to a gene: 14. Germline V gene sequence: CDR1 LGHDT, CDR2 YNNKEL (reference sequence). The CDR3 consists of 18 residues. The CDR3 loop reads CASSQTGTGESLGGELFF. DNA for the CDR3: TGTGCCAGCAGCCAGACCGGGACAGGGGAGAGTCTGGGCGGGGAGCTGTTTTTT.

This clonotype was counted a few times. V and J are TRBV29-1 and TRBJ2-1, with 8 bases matching TRBD2. V shed 5 bases, J shed 5 bases, and the junction held 8 bases outside the gene matches. Per the germline V gene, CDR1 is SQVTM and CDR2 is ANQGSEA. The CDR3 sequence is 14 residues long. The CDR3 DNA is TGCAGCGTTCGACGGGGGGGCCTAAACAATGAGCAGTTCTTC. Translation gives CSVRRGGLNNEQFF.

The V and J genes are TRBV9 and TRBJ1-4, with 7 nucleotides matching TRBD1. Per the germline V gene, CDR1 is SGDLS and CDR2 is YYNGEE. V lost 0 bases to trimming and J lost 6 bases; unmatched junction nucleotides: 2. There are 14 residues in the CDR3. The CDR3 DNA sequence: TGTGCCAGCAGCGTAGGGACAGGCGATGAAAAACTGTTTTTT. Encoded protein: CASSVGTGDEKLFF. Variable domain in full (rest from reference TRBV9 and TRBJ1-4): DSGVTQTPKHLITATGQRVTLRCSPRSGDLSVYWYQQSLDQGLQFLIQYYNGEERAKGNILERFSAQQFPDLHSELNLSSLELGDSALYFCASSVGTGDEKLFFGSGTQLSVL.

This clonotype was seen a handful of times. This sequence joins TRBV4-1 and TRBJ2-3; no definite D call. V lost 1 base to trimming and J lost 8 bases, with 10 bases between them. Germline V gene sequence: CDR1 MGHRA, CDR2 YSYEKL. The CDR3 contains 13 residues. CDR3 protein: CASSQGVDVTQYF. DNA of the CDR3: TGCGCCAGCAGCCAAGGGGTTGATGTTACGCAGTATTTT.

This clonotype has a handful of counts. The chain has TRBV7-9 and TRBJ1-6; no clear D. The germline V gene has CDR1 SEHNR and CDR2 FQNEAQ (reference sequence). This CDR3 has 18 residues. Deletions cut 4 bases from V and 0 bases from J, with 16 bases between. CDR3 sequence (DNA): TGTGCCAGCAGCTCCTGGGTAGTCCCCGACTCCTATAATTCACCCCTCCACTTT. Protein product: CASSSWVVPDSYNSPLHF.

As regards this clonotype: This sequence may be a read error, since a much larger clone differs from it by one base. This rearrangement joins TRBV29-1 to TRBJ2-1; the match to TRBD1 covers 8 bases. There are 15 residues in the CDR3. The V gene's germline CDR1 is SQVTM and CDR2 ANQGSEA. With 6 bases clipped from V and 6 bases from J, the junction kept 13 bases outside the gene matches. CDR3 loop: CSVSYRDRRFNEQFF. The CDR3 nucleotides read TGCAGCGTCAGTTACCGGGACAGGAGATTCAATGAGCAGTTCTTC.

This clonotype was seen a handful of times. This rearrangement joins TRBV24-1 to TRBJ2-5; D gene unclear. Germline loops: CDR1 KGHDR, CDR2 SFDVKD. The CDR3 is 14 residues long. V lost 2 bases and J 4 bases, leaving 10 bases between the germline ends. This chain's CDR3 is CATSDSGRGETQYF. CDR3 in DNA: TGTGCCACCAGTGATTCGGGCCGAGGAGAGACCCAGTACTTC.

At least ten counts were recorded for this clonotype. The V and J genes are TRBV29-1 and TRBJ2-1; possibly TRBD1 or TRBD2 for D (6 bases each). With 3 bases removed from V and 9 bases from J, the gap between germline ends came to 24 bases. CDR3 length equals 16 residues. CDR1 and CDR2 (germline): SQVTM, ANQGSEA. CDR3 in DNA: TGCAGCGTTGAGGGGGCACCGGGACTCCGACCCCGTGAGCAGTTCTTC. Its translation: CSVEGAPGLRPREQFF.

This clonotype was found a few times. This chain joins TRBV29-1 and TRBJ2-7; 7 positions agree with TRBD1. V shed 8 bases and J 5 bases; nucleotides not matched to a gene: 9. CDR1 is SQVTM, CDR2 ANQGSEA, per germline. The CDR3 extends over 12 amino acids. In DNA form, the CDR3 reads TGCAGCTTCCTGACAGGGTGGGACGAGCAGTACTTC. This sequence encodes CSFLTGWDEQYF.